This T cell receptor beta chain derives from a study of blood T cell repertoires in COVID-19. Study overall: Donors in the United States, Italy and Spain gave samples during acute or convalescent COVID-19.

The germline V and J ends were trimmed by 5 bases and 4 bases, with 11 bases remaining between them. The CDR3 is 13 residues long. The data were produced by immunoSEQ multiplex PCR, yet TCRdb's version contains in-frame clones alone and is incomplete. The profile covers 65,000 to 70,000 clones, with about four fifths appearing a single time and roughly 6.3% taken by the ten largest. The clonotype originates from a woman aged 55 to 70 with acute or convalescent COVID-19. The sequencing input was peripheral blood. V gene TRBV12-3 or TRBV12-4 combines with J gene TRBJ1-1; maybe TRBD1 (6 bases). CDR3 loop: CASSLTGRTEAFF. CDR3 nucleotide sequence: TGTGCCAGCAGTCTAACAGGGCGCACTGAAGCTTTCTTT.